Presented here are 17 T cell receptor beta chains from one specimen sequenced in a study of Ad26.COV2.S vaccination and SARS-CoV-2 variants. The protocol was immunoSEQ multiplex PCR, while the TCRdb copy is restricted to in-frame clones and leaves out a portion. The data contain some 290,000 clones, just under 85% of them singletons. Treatment: around 19 received Ad26.COV2.S at low or high dose, single or two shots; roughly five received placebo; per-sample allocation not given. Samples were taken on day 63 after the first vaccine or placebo injection. This specimen was peripheral blood, taken in a trial of Ad26.COV2.S vaccine versus placebo. The receptors were gathered from a person between 18 and 65 years old who received the Ad26.COV2.S COVID-19 vaccine or a placebo.

The gene calls are TRBV6-5 and TRBJ1-2, with D hard to call. The CDR3 is made up of 11 amino acids. Germline V CDR1 and CDR2: MNHEY, SVGAGI. Trimming left V 7 bases short and J 4 bases short, with 7 bases between. CDR3 in DNA: TGTGCCAGCAATGGAGGCTATGGCTACACCTTC. Its protein is CASNGGYGYTF.

The chain links TRBV27 to TRBJ1-6; D remains unclear. The CDR3 extends over 15 amino acids. V was clipped by 4 bases and J by 2 bases, with 9 bases between them. Per germline, CDR1 MNHEY and CDR2 SMNVEV (reference sequence). The CDR3 coding sequence is TGTGCCAGCAGTTCGAGGGCTCCCTATAATTCACCCCTCCACTTT. The encoded protein is CASSSRAPYNSPLHF.

This chain links TRBV12-3 or TRBV12-4 with TRBJ1-2; TRBD1 is a possible D gene (5 bases). This CDR3 spans 11 amino acids. Trimming pared 5 bases from V and 7 bases from J, leaving 8 bases between. CDR3 loop: CASSQRGGYTF. The CDR3, as DNA: TGTGCCAGCAGTCAGAGGGGTGGCTACACCTTC.

The chain carries TRBV21-1 and TRBJ1-4; TRBD1, the table's D call, was not compared with the DNA. TRBV21-1 is annotated as a pseudogene. The CDR3 has 13 residues. The CDR3 protein is CARADRRGEKLFF. The DNA of the CDR3 is TGTGCCCGAGCGGACAGGAGAGGGGAAAAACTGTTTTTT.

The J gene is TRBJ1-3, the V gene TRBV3-1 (or the pseudogene TRBV3-2); no reliable D call. In germline, CDR1 is LGHDT, CDR2 YNNKEL (reference sequence). This CDR3 comprises 14 residues. Trimming removed 5 bases at V and 2 bases at J, with 10 bases between. As DNA, the CDR3 is TGTGCCAGCAGCTCCTCGAGGACTGGAAACACCATATATTTT. Translated, it gives CASSSSRTGNTIYF.

This CDR3 is CASSWANTGELFF. CDR3 nucleotides: TGTGCCAGCAGCTGGGCAAACACCGGGGAGCTGTTTTTT. This rearrangement joins TRBV7-3 to TRBJ2-2, with D unclear. Trimming left V 4 bases short and J 2 bases short, with 5 bases between. There are 13 residues in the CDR3. Germline assignment: CDR1 SGHTA and CDR2 FQGTGA.

This clone was picked up one time. The V and J genes are TRBV18 and TRBJ2-3; TRBD1 matches at 8 bases. The CDR3 consists of 14 residues. Germline V gene data show CDR1 as KGHSH and CDR2 as LQKENI. With 6 bases clipped from V and 4 bases from J, the junction kept 6 bases outside the gene matches. The CDR3: CASSPTGEADTQYF. The CDR3 DNA is TGTGCCAGCTCCCCGACAGGGGAGGCAGATACGCAGTATTTT.

The J gene is TRBJ1-2, the V gene TRBV13; D is perhaps TRBD1 (5 bases). This CDR3 contains 14 residues. V was shortened by 4 bases and J by 4 bases, with 13 bases between the two germline ends. Germline assignment: CDR1 PRHDT and CDR2 FYEKMQ (reference sequence). CDR3 amino acids: CASSSGLGGYGYTF. CDR3 coding DNA: TGTGCCAGCAGCTCGGGACTGGGTGGCTATGGCTACACCTTC.

V is TRBV5-1 and J is TRBJ1-6; 8 bases are a match to TRBD1. The CDR3 has 20 residues. Germline loops: CDR1 SGHRS, CDR2 YFSETQ. The V segment lost 2 bases and the J segment 10 bases; nucleotides outside the gene matches: 23. The CDR3 protein is CASSFLGQGGVSIGRSPLHF. The DNA for the CDR3 is TGCGCCAGCAGCTTCTTAGGACAGGGAGGGGTGTCGATCGGACGATCACCCCTCCACTTT.

The genes are TRBV9 and TRBJ2-3, with D perhaps TRBD2 (5 bases). V was clipped by 0 bases and J by 5 bases, with 16 bases between them. CDR3 size: 16 residues. Germline V CDR1 and CDR2: SGDLS, YYNGEE. The CDR3 loop reads CASSVARGPDIDTQYF. The CDR3 nucleotides read TGTGCCAGCAGCGTAGCTAGAGGGCCCGATATAGATACGCAGTATTTT.

The genes are TRBV11-3 and TRBJ2-5; no definite D call. V dropped 1 base and J dropped 1 base, with 10 bases sitting between them. Germline V CDR1 and CDR2: SGHNT, YENEEA. The CDR3 contains 15 residues. The CDR3 DNA reads TGTGCCAGCAGCTTAGGGGCGACACTCCAAGAGACCCAGTACTTC. Its translation is CASSLGATLQETQYF.

The chain uses TRBV6-6 and TRBJ2-7; weak D call: TRBD1 (7 bases). The CDR3 loop spans 13 amino acids. V shed 6 bases and J shed 7 bases, with 16 bases lying between them. Germline values: CDR1 MNHNY, CDR2 SVGAGI (reference sequence). The DNA of the CDR3 is TGTGCCAGCAGCCGCGGAGGGGGCTGGGAGCAGTACTTC. It specifies CASSRGGGWEQYF.

Note on this clone: The sample has other DNA sequences that encode this CDR3 too. This sequence joins TRBV19 and TRBJ1-4; weak D call: TRBD1 (5 bases). V dropped 1 base and J dropped 0 bases, with 6 bases sitting between them. The CDR3 runs to 15 residues. Looked up from germline, CDR1 is LNHDA and CDR2 is SQIVND (reference sequence). This CDR3 reads CASSIGGTTNEKLFF. The CDR3 bases are TGTGCCAGTAGTATAGGGGGCACAACTAATGAAAAACTGTTTTTT.

The rearrangement uses TRBV30 and TRBJ1-1, with D uncertain. Germline V gene data show CDR1 as GTSNPN and CDR2 as SVGIG (reference sequence). V gave up 3 bases and J gave up 0 bases, with 8 bases separating them. The CDR3 spans 13 residues. Here the CDR3 reads CAWSQRLNTEAFF. The DNA for the CDR3 is TGTGCCTGGAGCCAAAGGTTGAACACTGAAGCTTTCTTT.

The chain carries TRBV21-1 and TRBJ2-7. TRBV21-1 is termed a pseudogene. The CDR3 sequence is 15 residues long. CDR3: CASNFLVSLSYEQYF. Written as DNA, the CDR3 is TGTGCCAGCAATTTTCTCGTATCGCTTTCCTACGAGCAGTACTTC.

V usage is TRBV19 and J usage is TRBJ2-5; TRBD1 might be the D (5 bases). The germline V gene has CDR1 LNHDA and CDR2 SQIVND (reference sequence). The CDR3 loop spans 18 amino acids. The V and J ends lost 0 bases and 1 base respectively, with 18 bases between them. The CDR3 loop reads CASSIDWRQGTTQETQYF. The CDR3 DNA is TGTGCCAGTAGTATAGATTGGCGGCAGGGAACTACCCAAGAGACCCAGTACTTC. Full variable domain (missing parts from reference TRBV19 and TRBJ2-5): DGGITQSPKYLFRKEGQNVTLSCEQNLNHDAMYWYRQDPGQGLRLIYYSQIVNDFQKGDIAEGYSVSREKKESFPLTVTSAQKNPTAFYLCASSIDWRQGTTQETQYFGPGTRLLVL.

This chain uses TRBV28 with TRBJ1-2; 12 positions match TRBD1. The germline CDR1 and CDR2 sequences are MDHEN and SYDVKM. The V gene end was trimmed by 4 bases and the J gene end by 7 bases; junction bases not matched to a gene: 10. The CDR3 length is 16 residues. CDR3 nucleotides: TGTGCCAGCAGTTCCCAGTGGGACAGGGGGCTAGGTGGCTACACCTTC. It yields the protein CASSSQWDRGLGGYTF.